The T cell receptor beta chain described here comes from a study of shared clonotypes between healthy human individuals. On the study more broadly: The study enrolled a couple of women and a few men aged 18 to 49. CD4 naive and memory got three plates each, CD8 naive two, CD8 memory one.

There are 16 residues in the CDR3. In germline, CDR1 is SGHDT, CDR2 YYEEEE. Trimming left V 7 bases short and J 1 base short, with 20 bases between. Study-wide results and limits: Non-shared clonotypes showed lower generation probabilities than clonotypes common to all four donors.

This clone is a singleton in its sample. What it recognizes is unknown. Sequencing used immunoSEQ multiplex PCR; TCRdb keeps in-frame clones, though not all of them. The sample holds 2 million to 3 million clones, approximately 92% seen once. The specimen sequenced was naive CD4+ T cells sorted from blood. Indicated subset: CD45RA+ positively selected. This sequence was found in a man between 18 and 29 years old in good health. The chain carries TRBV5-6 and TRBJ1-1; D is unclear. CDR3 sequence (DNA): TGTGCCAGCGTTGAGCGCGGAGGCCCCGGGAACACTGAAGCTTTCTTT. Translated, it gives CASVERGGPGNTEAFF.